The 19 T cell receptor beta chains listed next were all sequenced from one sample in a study of T cell clones after liver transplantation. Generated by immunoSEQ multiplex PCR, the TCRdb table keeps only in-frame clones and is missing some. The table lists under 55,000 clones, approximately 87% of them singletons. Here the sequenced sample was CD8+ T cells from blood, taken 12 months after liver transplant. The receptors derive from a human patient who received a liver transplant. Some T cells may have come from the graft donor.

The chain combines TRBV14 with TRBJ2-1; D uncertain. The V gene's germline CDR1 is SGHDN and CDR2 FVKESK. The CDR3 is 17 amino acids. V shed 6 bases and J shed 3 bases, with 21 bases lying between them. DNA of the CDR3: TGTGCCAGCAGTGAGAGAGAAAGGTCACTCAGCTACAATGAGCAGTTCTTC. This sequence encodes CASSERERSLSYNEQFF.

There are a few counts of this clone. This CDR3 reads CASSPRASTEAFF. The CDR3, as DNA: TGTGCCAGCAGCCCCAGGGCGAGCACTGAAGCTTTCTTT. The chain recombines TRBV11-3 with TRBJ1-1, with a tentative D call TRBD1 (5 bases). V lost 5 bases and J 4 bases, leaving 11 bases between the germline ends. This CDR3 is built from 13 residues. The germline V gene encodes CDR1 SGHNT and CDR2 YENEEA.

J is TRBJ2-7 and V is TRBV7-9, with a weak D call TRBD1 (6 bases). In germline, CDR1 is SEHNR, CDR2 FQNEAQ (reference sequence). The CDR3 covers 12 residues. Trimming stripped 5 bases from V and 4 bases from J, with 9 bases between. The CDR3 nucleotides read TGTGCCAGCAGCCAACAGGGTTACGAGCAGTACTTC. Translation: CASSQQGYEQYF.

The chain joins TRBV27 to TRBJ2-7; 9 bases line up with TRBD1. Germline V gives CDR1 MNHEY, CDR2 SMNVEV (reference sequence). This CDR3 has 17 amino acids. V was pared by 0 bases and J by 0 bases, with 6 bases of the junction left unmatched. The CDR3 spells CASSLSPGTGISYEQYF. The CDR3 coding sequence is TGTGCCAGCAGTTTATCGCCCGGGACAGGGATCTCCTACGAGCAGTACTTC.

The V call is TRBV9, the J call TRBJ2-1; D possibly uses TRBD1 or TRBD2 (5 bases each). The CDR3 loop spans 16 amino acids. Trimming cost V 4 bases and J 0 bases, with 14 bases left between them. Germline CDR1 and CDR2: SGDLS and YYNGEE. CDR3 sequence (DNA): TGTGCCAGCAGCCCTTCATCGGGACGCTCCTACAATGAGCAGTTCTTC. It translates to CASSPSSGRSYNEQFF.

This clone was counted a single time. The chain carries TRBV28 and TRBJ1-2; D is uncertain. V gave up 3 bases and J gave up 0 bases, with 5 bases separating them. The V gene's germline CDR1 is MDHEN and CDR2 SYDVKM. This CDR3 is 13 amino acids long. The CDR3, as DNA: TGTGCCAGCAGTTTCGCAGCTAACTATGGCTACACCTTC. Protein sequence: CASSFAANYGYTF.

The V call is TRBV5-6, the J call TRBJ1-2; D unclear. This CDR3 spans 15 amino acids. Germline CDR1 and CDR2: SGHDT and YYEEEE. With 4 bases removed from V and 4 bases from J, the gap between germline ends came to 17 bases. The CDR3: CASSAGRDPFYGYTF. As DNA, the CDR3 is TGTGCCAGCAGCGCGGGCCGGGATCCTTTCTATGGCTACACCTTC.

The genes are TRBV29-1 and TRBJ2-2; 14 positions agree with TRBD2. Germline V CDR1 and CDR2: SQVTM, ANQGSEA. CDR3 length: 16 amino acids. Germline trimming cut 3 bases from V and 6 bases from J; bases unmatched to any gene: 6. The CDR3 region has the DNA TGCAGCGTTGAGGGACTAGCGGGAGTTAGCGCCGGGGAGCTGTTTTTT. Protein: CSVEGLAGVSAGELFF.

This clone was found once. This sequence joins TRBV28 and TRBJ2-1; 7 nucleotides line up with TRBD2. CDR1 and CDR2 from the germline V gene are MDHEN and SYDVKM. The junction had 11 bases not matched to a gene; V was cut back by 6 bases and J by 6 bases. This CDR3 has 15 residues. Written as DNA, the CDR3 is TGTGCCAGCAGCTACCCAGGACTAGAGGTCAATGAGCAGTTCTTC. The encoded protein is CASSYPGLEVNEQFF.

The V and J genes are TRBV30 and TRBJ1-5; tentatively, D is TRBD1 (6 bases). Per the germline V gene, CDR1 is GTSNPN and CDR2 is SVGIG (reference sequence). This CDR3 is built from 14 residues. Trimming took off 0 bases at V and 3 bases at J, with 9 bases between the two ends. CDR3 protein: CAWSVPGDNQPQHF. CDR3 DNA: TGTGCCTGGAGTGTACCAGGGGACAATCAGCCCCAGCATTTT.

This clone showed up just once. This sequence joins TRBV6-1 and TRBJ1-5, with D hard to call. From germline, CDR1 is MNHNS and CDR2 SASEGT. The CDR3 is made up of 11 amino acids. The V end lost 10 bases, the J end lost 3 bases, and 7 bases lay between the germline ends. The CDR3 spells CATLNNQPQHF. CDR3 DNA sequence: TGTGCCACCCTCAACAATCAGCCCCAGCATTTT.

The J gene is TRBJ2-3, the V gene TRBV7-2, with 10 bases identical to TRBD2. This CDR3 has 15 amino acids. V gave up 4 bases and J gave up 3 bases; unmatched junction bases: 4. Germline lookup yields CDR1 SGHTA and CDR2 FQGNSA. In nucleotides, the CDR3 is TGTGCCAGCAGCTGGGGAGCGGGAGGGACAGATACGCAGTATTTT. Its protein is CASSWGAGGTDTQYF.

The genes are TRBV29-1 and TRBJ1-3; a weak D match, TRBD1 (6 bases). V gave up 6 bases and J gave up 0 bases, with 15 bases separating them. CDR1 is SQVTM and CDR2 is ANQGSEA in the germline V gene. CDR3 length equals 15 residues. The CDR3 region has the DNA TGCAGCGTGATAGGGGGTTCAAGCTCTGGAAACACCATATATTTT. It translates to CSVIGGSSSGNTIYF.

V is TRBV5-1 and J is TRBJ2-2; 11 bases map to TRBD2. The trim removed 3 bases at V and 0 bases at J, leaving 7 bases unmatched. CDR3 length: 18 residues. The V gene's germline CDR1 is SGHRS and CDR2 YFSETQ. The CDR3 region is CASSSLLLAGANTGELFF. CDR3 sequence (DNA): TGCGCCAGCAGCTCTCTTTTACTAGCGGGAGCGAACACCGGGGAGCTGTTTTTT.

This rearrangement joins TRBV2 to TRBJ2-1; no clear D. Trimming shortened V by 5 bases and J by 9 bases, and 8 bases separated the two germline ends. The CDR3 covers 11 residues. CDR1 is SNHLY, CDR2 FYNNEI, per germline. DNA of the CDR3: TGTGCCAGCAGTCCCTATGGTGAGCAGTTCTTC. Protein: CASSPYGEQFF. Supplemented by reference TRBV2 and TRBJ2-1, the full variable domain reads EPEVTQTPSHQVTQMGQEVILRCVPISNHLYFYWYRQILGQKVEFLVSFYNNEISEKSEIFDDQFSVERPDGSNFTLKIRSTKLEDSAMYFCASSPYGEQFFGPGTRLTVL.

J is TRBJ1-5 and V is TRBV27; D is ambiguous. The CDR3 is made up of 15 amino acids. The V end lost 6 bases, the J end lost 0 bases, and 12 bases lay between the germline ends. The germline V gene encodes CDR1 MNHEY and CDR2 SMNVEV (reference sequence). CDR3 region: CASSSIWDSNQPQHF. As DNA, the CDR3 is TGTGCCAGCAGCTCCATTTGGGATAGCAATCAGCCCCAGCATTTT.

This chain's CDR3 is CASSLEGSEQYF. In DNA form, the CDR3 reads TGTGCCAGCAGCTTAGAGGGCTCCGAGCAGTACTTC. The chain uses TRBV11-3 and TRBJ2-7, with unresolved D. CDR3 length: 12 residues. CDR1 SGHNT and CDR2 YENEEA come from the germline V gene. V was pared by 0 bases and J by 6 bases, with 6 bases between.

The chain employs TRBV12-2 and TRBJ1-1. TRBV12-2 is a listed pseudogene. This CDR3 is built from 15 residues. The CDR3 here is CASRLGNAMNTEAFF. The CDR3 bases are TGTGCAAGTCGCTTAGGAAATGCCATGAACACTGAAGCTTTCTTT.

V usage is TRBV4-3 and J usage is TRBJ1-1; D remains ambiguous. V was shortened by 5 bases and J by 1 base, with 11 bases between the two germline ends. The length of the CDR3 is 14 residues. Germline CDR1 and CDR2: LGHNA and YSLEER. The CDR3 nucleotides are TGCGCCAGCAGCTTACGGGTGACGAACACTGAAGCTTTCTTT. This sequence encodes CASSLRVTNTEAFF.